A selection of T cell receptor beta chains follows, all from one sample in a study of CD8+ T cells in alopecia areata. Generated by immunoSEQ multiplex PCR, the TCRdb table keeps only in-frame clones and is missing some. The sample lists approximately 180,000 clones, roughly 60% seen once, with about 1.7% in the top ten. Sequenced here: CD4+ T cells sorted from blood, sampled at week 0. These receptors were obtained from a human donor with alopecia areata. Each CDR3 is given with its conserved first and last residue. The D gene is left open where the match is weak. Some rows mark clone size as missing; the rest say once, few, many or name a class of expanded clone.

NA	TRBJ1-1	TRBV29-1	NA	14	CSVRRTVGKTEAFF	TGCAGCGTGCGACGGACAGTCGGGAAGACTGAAGCTTTCTTT
TRBD1	TRBJ1-1	TRBV29-1	NA	19	CSVEERGGQGAFMNTEAFF	TGCAGCGTTGAAGAGCGAGGGGGACAGGGGGCATTCATGAACACTGAAGCTTTCTTT
NA	TRBJ2-7	TRBV29-1	NA	12	CSVRRSSYEQYF	TGCAGCGTTCGCCGGAGCTCCTACGAGCAGTACTTC
NA	TRBJ1-5	TRBV6-6	few	13	CASRDSHNQPQHF	TGTGCCAGCAGGGACAGCCACAATCAGCCCCAGCATTTT
TRBD2	TRBJ2-3	TRBV2	NA	15	CASSDLGLAGAAQYF	TGTGCCAGCAGTGACTTGGGACTAGCGGGCGCTGCGCAGTATTTT
NA	TRBJ1-1	TRBV29-1	NA	13	CSVDRPRGTEAFF	TGCAGCGTTGACAGACCTCGGGGCACTGAAGCTTTCTTT
TRBD2	TRBJ2-5	TRBV5-1	NA	15	CASRLSSGYQETQYF	TGCGCCAGCAGGCTGAGTAGCGGGTACCAAGAGACCCAGTACTTC
NA	TRBJ2-3	TRBV5-1	NA	16	CASSHGTGDYTDTQYF	TGCGCCAGCAGCCATGGGACTGGCGACTACACAGATACGCAGTATTTT
TRBD2	TRBJ2-2	TRBV7-2	once	18	CASSPSSGLAGDTGELFF	TGTGCCAGCAGCCCGTCCTCCGGGCTAGCGGGGGACACCGGGGAGCTGTTTTTT
NA	TRBJ1-4	TRBV11-2	NA	12	CASSRNYEKLFF	TGTGCCAGCAGCCGGAACTATGAAAAACTGTTTTTT
TRBD1	TRBJ1-2	TRBV29-1	NA	14	CSVGTGERSYGYTF	TGCAGCGTGGGAACAGGGGAGCGAAGCTATGGCTACACCTTC
NA	TRBJ1-5	TRBV27	NA	14	CASSDLGPGQPQHF	TGTGCCAGCAGTGACTTGGGGCCAGGGCAGCCCCAGCATTTT
NA	TRBJ1-1	TRBV29-1	NA	12	CSGFTGLTEAFF	TGCAGCGGTTTCACAGGGCTCACTGAAGCTTTCTTT
NA	TRBJ2-3	TRBV12-5	few	17	CASGLRTGFDGPDTQYF	TGTGCTAGTGGTTTGCGGACGGGGTTTGATGGCCCAGATACGCAGTATTTT
NA	TRBJ2-6	TRBV11-2	few	15	CASSLGRVGANVLTF	TGTGCCAGCAGCTTAGGTAGGGTCGGGGCCAACGTCCTGACTTTC
NA	TRBJ2-7	TRBV9	once	14	CASSVVPRADEQYF	TGTGCCAGCAGCGTAGTCCCGAGGGCGGACGAGCAGTACTTC
NA	TRBJ1-1	TRBV29-1	NA	13	CSGGQTLNTEAFF	TGCAGCGGTGGACAGACTCTCAACACTGAAGCTTTCTTT
TRBD2	TRBJ2-7	TRBV5-1	NA	14	CASSPSSGGYEQYF	TGCGCCAGCAGCCCGTCGAGCGGGGGCTACGAGCAGTACTTC
NA	TRBJ1-6	TRBV27	NA	14	CASSMKGRNSPLHF	TGTGCCAGCAGTATGAAGGGACGGAATTCACCCCTCCACTTT
NA	TRBJ1-6	TRBV14	NA	13	CASSQSIDSPLHF	TGTGCCAGCAGCCAAAGTATTGATTCACCCCTCCACTTT
NA	TRBJ2-5	TRBV29-1	NA	13	CSVLGDDQETQYF	TGCAGCGTATTGGGGGACGATCAAGAGACCCAGTACTTC
NA	TRBJ1-1	TRBV27	NA	14	CASSLGFMNTEAFF	TGTGCCAGCAGTTTAGGATTCATGAACACTGAAGCTTTCTTT
TRBD1	TRBJ1-6	TRBV2	NA	14	CASSGRTGGSPLHF	TGTGCCAGCAGTGGCAGGACAGGGGGTTCACCCCTCCACTTT
TRBD1	TRBJ1-1	TRBV29-1	once	14	CSVRGRTGRTEAFF	TGCAGCGTGAGGGGACGGACAGGGCGAACTGAAGCTTTCTTT
NA	TRBJ1-6	TRBV4-3	few	13	CASSQEVNSPLHF	TGCGCCAGCAGCCAAGAGGTGAATTCACCCCTCCACTTT
NA	TRBJ2-7	TRBV14	NA	16	CASSQASWWGSYEQYF	TGTGCCAGCAGCCAAGCAAGCTGGTGGGGGAGCTACGAGCAGTACTTC
NA	TRBJ1-1	TRBV29-1	NA	11	CSVGTTREAFF	TGCAGCGTTGGGACAACCCGTGAAGCTTTCTTT
NA	TRBJ1-5	TRBV30	NA	14	CAWSGIHSNQPQHF	TGTGCCTGGAGTGGAATTCATAGCAATCAGCCCCAGCATTTT
TRBD1	TRBJ2-2	TRBV7-2	few	15	CASSAGQGMTGELFF	TGTGCCAGCAGCGCGGGACAGGGTATGACCGGGGAGCTGTTTTTT
NA	TRBJ1-1	TRBV29-1	NA	14	CSVKQVGGLTEAFF	TGCAGCGTTAAACAGGTGGGGGGTTTGACTGAAGCTTTCTTT
NA	TRBJ1-1	TRBV29-1	NA	12	CSVQIQGAEAFF	TGCAGCGTTCAGATCCAGGGAGCTGAAGCTTTCTTT
NA	TRBJ1-2	TRBV27	NA	15	CASSLSTGAGYGYTF	TGTGCCAGCAGTCTGTCGACGGGGGCGGGCTATGGCTACACCTTC
NA	TRBJ1-2	TRBV29-1	NA	12	CSGLGEGYGYTF	TGCAGCGGCCTCGGTGAGGGGTATGGCTACACCTTC
TRBD2	TRBJ2-5	TRBV29-1	NA	15	CSVRSSGGPQETQYF	TGCAGCGTTCGCTCCAGCGGGGGTCCTCAAGAGACCCAGTACTTC
NA	TRBJ2-6	TRBV5-1	NA	15	CASSLAASGANVLTF	TGCGCCAGCAGCTTGGCCGCGTCTGGGGCCAACGTCCTGACTTTC
NA	TRBJ2-5	TRBV7-8	NA	14	CASSQRRAGETQYF	TGTGCCAGCAGCCAAAGGAGGGCAGGAGAGACCCAGTACTTC
TRBD1	TRBJ2-7	TRBV14	NA	19	CASSRIPAISGTGSYEQYF	TGTGCCAGCAGCCGAATCCCCGCGATCTCCGGGACAGGTTCCTACGAGCAGTACTTC
NA	TRBJ2-1	TRBV29-1	once	16	CSAALSAPGLYNEQFF	TGCAGCGCTGCCCTCTCCGCACCGGGACTTTACAATGAGCAGTTCTTC
TRBD2	TRBJ2-7	TRBV7-2	NA	15	CASSLGLAGGYEQYF	TGTGCCAGCAGCCTGGGACTAGCGGGGGGCTACGAGCAGTACTTC
TRBD1	TRBJ2-6	TRBV4-3	NA	16	CASSPDRGKYLNVLTF	TGCGCCAGCAGCCCAGACAGGGGAAAATACCTTAACGTCCTGACTTTC
TRBD1	TRBJ1-1	TRBV4-3	NA	13	CASSQVGQGEAFF	TGCGCCAGCAGCCAAGTAGGACAGGGTGAAGCTTTCTTT